The table lists the clone carrying this TCR beta chain with a count of one. The antigen remains undetermined. The data belong to a study of CD8+ T cells in alopecia areata. CDR3 size: 15 residues. Trimming shortened V by 7 bases and J by 5 bases, and 17 bases separated the two germline ends. Germline V gene sequence: CDR1 MGHDK, CDR2 SYGVNS. Study results and limitations: Higher clonality was seen in lesional scalp than in normal scalp, especially in alopecia totalis/universalis.

Investigators isolated RNA and reverse transcribed it into cDNA to act as the sequencing template. Sequencing was performed with immunoSEQ multiplex PCR; in TCRdb, only in-frame clones are kept and a portion is missing. The top ten clones hold around 9.1% of a sample with 150,000 to 200,000 clones, approximately 50% of them seen once. Treatment meaning: oral pan-JAK inhibitor, 5-10 mg twice daily. This material consisted of CD8+ T cells sorted from blood, taken at week 52, from a patient treated with tofacitinib. The genes are TRBV25-1 and TRBJ2-2; D not certain. The TCR originated in a human donor with alopecia areata. The CDR3 region is CASKNYGDRTGELFF. The CDR3 nucleotides are TGTGCCAGCAAGAACTATGGGGATCGAACCGGGGAGCTGTTTTTT. The whole variable domain, filled in from reference TRBV25-1 and TRBJ2-2, reads EADIYQTPRYLVIGTGKKITLECSQTMGHDKMYWYQQDPGMELHLIHYSYGVNSTEKGDLSSESTVSRIRTEHFPLTLESARPSHTSQYLCASKNYGDRTGELFFGEGSRLTVL.